This TCR beta chain was documented in a study of CD8 T cells in ankylosing spondylitis. This clonotype was detected a few times. Its target is unknown. The CDR3 is made up of 12 amino acids. The V gene's germline CDR1 is DFQATT and CDR2 SNEGSKA (reference sequence). J was trimmed by 5 bases and V by 3 bases; bases with no gene match: 1. Making the TCR beta libraries involved quantitative 5'-RACE with molecular barcodes. Each CDR3 protein is one row after TCRdb ran MiXCR on the 5' RACE reads. The sample shows under 55,000 distinct CDR3 sequences, 7.4% of them seen only once. Study observations and caveats: Researchers reportedly found disease-linked clones significantly enriched in matched ankylosing spondylitis synovial fluid. Ankylosing spondylitis blood appeared to be characterized by a TCR beta motif of 7 to 9 highly homologous variants.

V is TRBV20-1 and J is TRBJ2-1; 7 bases are a match to TRBD2. The sequencing sample was made of blood, either unsorted or a sorted T cell fraction (not recorded which). The clonotype comes from a female donor with ankylosing spondylitis or in good health (not recorded which). The CDR3 here is CSASRGDNEQFF. CDR3 coding DNA: TGCAGTGCTAGCCGGGGGGACAATGAGCAGTTCTTC.